The next 16 T cell receptor beta chains were all read from a single sample in a study of neurological immune-mediated disorders. TCRdb used MiXCR to reprocess the 5' RACE reads, holding one entry per CDR3 protein. The sample gives under 70,000 distinct CDR3 sequences, around 3.6% of which show up once; 2.5% to 4% is in the top ten. Sequenced: PBMCs. These receptors originate from a woman aged 25-40 years with multiple sclerosis.

This clonotype was seen repeatedly, ten times or more. The chain employs TRBV6-5 and TRBJ2-1; TRBD2 might be the D (5 bases). The germline V gene has CDR1 MNHEY and CDR2 SVGAGI. Trimming shortened V by 2 bases and J by 13 bases, and 15 bases separated the two germline ends. The CDR3 loop spans 13 amino acids. In DNA, the CDR3 is TGTGCCAGCAGTTACGGAAGGCTAGCCCAACAGTTCTTC. The encoded protein is CASSYGRLAQQFF.

This clonotype was seen repeatedly, ten times or more. The genes are TRBV27 and TRBJ1-2; tentative D call: TRBD1 (5 bases). Trimming removed 1 base from V and 8 bases from J, with 17 bases in between. There are 15 residues in the CDR3. From germline, CDR1 is MNHEY and CDR2 SMNVEV (reference sequence). The CDR3 DNA is TGTGCCAGCAGTTTATATCTTGGGGGTTCAGGGGGCTACACCTTC. It specifies CASSLYLGGSGGYTF.

At least ten counts were recorded for this clonotype. The V and J genes are TRBV25-1 and TRBJ1-2; D is unclear. The CDR3 is 11 amino acids. Germline V gene lookup returns CDR1 MGHDK and CDR2 SYGVNS. Trimming removed 8 bases at V and 4 bases at J, with 8 bases between. CDR3: CASGGPYGYTF. In nucleotides, the CDR3 is TGTGCCAGCGGAGGGCCCTATGGCTACACCTTC.

This clonotype was observed at least ten times. CDR3 in DNA: TGCGCCAGCCGGACTAGCGGGAGGCAAGAGACCCAGTACTTC. It encodes CASRTSGRQETQYF. V is TRBV5-1 and J is TRBJ2-5; 14 bases match TRBD2. There are 14 residues in the CDR3. With 7 bases clipped from V and 2 bases from J, the junction kept 1 base outside the gene matches. CDR1 is SGHRS and CDR2 is YFSETQ in the germline V gene. Full variable domain (outside the CDR3, taken from reference TRBV5-1 and TRBJ2-5): KAGVTQTPRYLIKTRGQQVTLSCSPISGHRSVSWYQQTPGQGLQFLFEYFSETQRNKGNFPGRFSGRQFSNSRSEMNVSTLELGDSALYLCASRTSGRQETQYFGPGTRLLVL.

Note on this clonotype: Possible read error: a much larger clone is one base away. This chain joins TRBV2 and TRBJ2-7; D unresolved. The CDR3 is made up of 14 amino acids. The V end was cut by 7 bases, the J end by 4 bases, with 17 bases between. Germline values: CDR1 SNHLY, CDR2 FYNNEI. For the CDR3, the DNA is TGTGCCAGCAAGGACGCAGTGCTTCAATACGAGCAGTACTTC. Its protein product is CASKDAVLQYEQYF.

In this sample, this clonotype turned up many times. V is TRBV3-1 and J is TRBJ1-1; D is undetermined. The CDR3 is made up of 14 amino acids. With 4 bases removed from V and 0 bases from J, the gap between germline ends came to 9 bases. Looked up from germline, CDR1 is LGHDT and CDR2 is YNNKEL (reference sequence). In nucleotides, the CDR3 is TGTGCCAGCAGCCCCTCTAGGGTGAACACTGAAGCTTTCTTT. Encoded protein: CASSPSRVNTEAFF.

The genes are TRBV27 and TRBJ2-1, with no clear D. V shed 0 bases and J shed 5 bases, with 11 bases lying between them. The CDR3 runs 15 residues. Germline loops: CDR1 MNHEY, CDR2 SMNVEV (reference sequence). CDR3 sequence reads: CASSLSIAYNNEQFF. In DNA, the CDR3 is TGTGCCAGCAGTTTATCGATTGCCTACAACAATGAGCAGTTCTTC.

This clonotype has a count of ten or more. The J gene is TRBJ1-2, the V gene TRBV29-1; D not resolved. The length of the CDR3 is 12 residues. V dropped 4 bases and J dropped 4 bases, with 10 bases sitting between them. CDR1 and CDR2 (germline): SQVTM, ANQGSEA. For the CDR3, the DNA is TGCAGCGTTGGGGCCGATATCTATGGCTACACCTTC. Translated, it gives CSVGADIYGYTF.

At least ten counts were recorded for this clonotype. This sequence joins TRBV18 and TRBJ2-1, with TRBD2 identical over 7 bases. Germline lookup yields CDR1 KGHSH and CDR2 LQKENI. The CDR3 has 16 amino acids. J was trimmed by 3 bases and V by 5 bases; bases with no gene match: 10. In DNA, the CDR3 is TGTGCCAGCTCATCGCTTCTAGCGGCGGACTACAATGAGCAGTTCTTC. Translated: CASSSLLAADYNEQFF.

This clonotype came up many times. V and J are TRBV29-1 and TRBJ2-1; 9 nucleotides align to TRBD1. The CDR3 loop spans 14 amino acids. The J segment lost 7 bases and the V segment lost 6 bases, leaving 10 bases of the junction unmatched. Germline CDR1 SQVTM, CDR2 ANQGSEA. CDR3 sequence (DNA): TGCAGCGTCGCCCCCCGGACAGGGGTAAATGAGCAGTTCTTC. Its protein is CSVAPRTGVNEQFF.

The sample holds many counts of this clonotype. The rearrangement joins TRBV5-5 to TRBJ2-7; 7 bases are a match to TRBD1. Germline V gene lookup returns CDR1 SGHKS and CDR2 YYEKEE (reference sequence). This CDR3 is built from 14 residues. Germline trimming cut 5 bases from V and 3 bases from J; bases unmatched to any gene: 8. The CDR3 spells CASRLGQALYEQYF. DNA of the CDR3: TGTGCCAGCAGGTTAGGACAGGCACTCTACGAGCAGTACTTC.

In this sample, this clonotype turned up many times. The V call is TRBV6-5, the J call TRBJ2-7, with a possible D match to TRBD2 (5 bases). Germline CDR1 is MNHEY and CDR2 is SVGAGI. V was clipped by 6 bases and J by 1 base, with 19 bases between them. The CDR3 sequence is 16 residues long. CDR3 nucleotides: TGTGCCAGCAGGACCACCTCGCGGGCTAATTCCTACGAGCAGTACTTC. It encodes CASRTTSRANSYEQYF.

This clonotype was detected ten times or more. The rearrangement links TRBV27 to TRBJ1-1; D unclear. V was trimmed by 5 bases and J by 1 base, leaving 11 bases between them. The CDR3 has 14 amino acids. Germline-derived CDR1 and CDR2 are MNHEY and SMNVEV (reference sequence). In DNA form, the CDR3 reads TGTGCCAGCAGTAATCGGGAGCGGAACACTGAAGCTTTCTTT. Amino acids: CASSNRERNTEAFF.

This clonotype was detected only a few times. A read error is possible here, since a much larger clone lies one base away. The chain links TRBV27 to TRBJ2-2; D uncertain. V was clipped by 4 bases and J by 7 bases, with 10 bases between them. This CDR3 is built from 13 residues. Looked up from germline, CDR1 is MNHEY and CDR2 is SMNVEV (reference sequence). The CDR3 DNA reads TGTGCCAGCAGTTACGAAAGAAACGGGGAGCTGTTTTTT. This codes for CASSYERNGELFF.

In this sample, this clonotype turned up many times. The chain is built from TRBV3-1 and TRBJ2-7; 7 positions agree with TRBD1. The length of the CDR3 is 11 residues. CDR1 is LGHDT and CDR2 is YNNKEL in the germline V gene (reference sequence). The trim removed 4 bases at V and 9 bases at J, leaving 3 bases unmatched. In DNA form, the CDR3 reads TGTGCCAGCAGCCCAAGGGGGCGGCAGTACTTC. It translates to CASSPRGRQYF.

This clonotype was observed many times. The gene calls are TRBV12-3 or TRBV12-4 and TRBJ1-5; D unclear. The length of the CDR3 is 12 residues. V was trimmed by 5 bases and J by 6 bases, leaving 8 bases between them. This CDR3 reads CASSPLGQPQHF. The CDR3 bases are TGTGCCAGCAGTCCGCTTGGTCAGCCCCAGCATTTT.